This TCR beta chain was obtained from a study of blood T cell repertoires in COVID-19. Study-wide context: Sample material is recorded as cDNA or gDNA derived from T cells, B-cell-depleted T cells, or PBMCs.

The Seattle site enrolled patients during active infection and followed them longitudinally. The V gene lost 5 bases and the J gene lost 3 bases, with 17 bases spanning the gap. The CDR3 has 15 amino acids. Germline V lookup: CDR1 SGHTA, CDR2 FQGNSA. This clone was counted between two and nine times. The authors' processing: Counts of nucleated cells, estimated from reference gene primer amplification, were obtained. Only in-frame clones appear in the TCRdb table, and some are missing; sequencing was by immunoSEQ multiplex PCR. D and trimming come from the DNA, and the V and J calls and clone size come from that table. The top ten clones hold over 6% of a sample with 12,000 or so clones, about 70% of them seen once.

This receptor was taken from a man between 60 and 75 years old with COVID-19, enrolled during active disease. The chain couples TRBV7-2 to TRBJ2-7, with D perhaps matching TRBD2 (5 bases). Specimen: peripheral blood. CDR3 in DNA: TGTGCCAGCAGCCCCCTCGCGGGCGGATTCTACGAGCAGTACGTC. It is translated as CASSPLAGGFYEQYV.